The source of this T cell receptor beta chain is a study of OX40 agonist ivuxolimab in advanced cancers. Study as a whole: Three individuals attained partial responses, comprising one hepatocellular carcinoma case and two cutaneous melanoma cases.

The assay was immunoSEQ multiplex PCR, and TCRdb's table has in-frame clones only and misses some. The table has about 77,000 clones, roughly 86% seen once. This CDR3 is built from 13 residues. Trimming removed 6 bases from V and 2 bases from J, with 10 bases in between. Germline V lookup: CDR1 MNHEY, CDR2 SVGAGI. This clone was detected only once. The receptor was derived from an adult with an advanced solid tumor such as melanoma, head and neck, liver or kidney cancer. The rearrangement links TRBV6-5 to TRBJ1-2; D call uncertain. The sample consisted of CD4+ or CD8+ T cells sorted from blood, taken in a trial of the OX40 agonist ivuxolimab. The CDR3 DNA reads TGTGCCAGCAGCCCCCAGAGAAACTATGGCTACACCTTC. Residues: CASSPQRNYGYTF.